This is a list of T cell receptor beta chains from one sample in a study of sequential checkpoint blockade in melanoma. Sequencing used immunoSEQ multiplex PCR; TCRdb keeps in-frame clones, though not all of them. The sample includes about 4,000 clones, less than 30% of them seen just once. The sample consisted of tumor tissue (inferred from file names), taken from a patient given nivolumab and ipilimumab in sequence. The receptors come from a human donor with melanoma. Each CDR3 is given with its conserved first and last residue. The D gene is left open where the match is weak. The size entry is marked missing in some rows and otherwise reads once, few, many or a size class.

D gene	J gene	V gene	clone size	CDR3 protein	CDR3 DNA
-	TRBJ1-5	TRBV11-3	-	CASSLGGSGYQPQHF	TGTGCCAGCAGCTTGGGAGGGTCGGGTTATCAGCCCCAGCATTTT
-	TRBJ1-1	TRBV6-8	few	CASSYSPTDYTEAFF	TGTGCCAGCAGTTACTCACCAACAGATTACACTGAAGCTTTCTTT
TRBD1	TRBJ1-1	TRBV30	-	CAWNRGHTEAFF	TGTGCCTGGAATAGGGGGCACACTGAAGCTTTCTTT
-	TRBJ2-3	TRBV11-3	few	CASSRDWSTDTQYF	TGTGCCAGCAGCCGGGACTGGAGCACAGATACGCAGTATTTT
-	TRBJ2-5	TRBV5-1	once	CASSLGQIGEETQYF	TGCGCCAGCAGCTTGGGGCAGATTGGAGAAGAGACCCAGTACTTC
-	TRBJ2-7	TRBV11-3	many	CASSSRGGVNEQYF	TGTGCCAGCAGTTCCCGAGGGGGAGTAAACGAGCAGTACTTC
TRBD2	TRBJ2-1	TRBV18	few	CASGKGLAGPGHEQFF	TGTGCCAGCGGGAAGGGACTAGCGGGTCCAGGCCATGAGCAGTTCTTC
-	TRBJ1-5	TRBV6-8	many	CASSKNLEAQHF	TGTGCCAGCAGTAAGAACCTCGAGGCCCAGCATTTT
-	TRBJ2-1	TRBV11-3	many	CASSPGQATNNEQFF	TGTGCCAGCAGCCCGGGGCAGGCAACAAACAATGAGCAGTTCTTC
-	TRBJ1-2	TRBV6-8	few	CASSPLGQTNNYGYTF	TGTGCCAGCAGCCCACTCGGACAGACAAATAACTATGGCTACACCTTC
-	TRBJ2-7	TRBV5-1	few	CASSLDSGIYNYEQYF	TGCGCCAGCAGCTTGGACAGCGGAATATATAACTACGAGCAGTACTTC
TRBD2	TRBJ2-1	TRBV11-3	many	CASSTGGESYNEQFF	TGTGCCAGCAGCACCGGGGGGGAGTCTTACAATGAGCAGTTCTTC
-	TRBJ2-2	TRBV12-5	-	CASGLVAGATGELFF	TGTGCTAGTGGTTTGGTAGCAGGTGCCACCGGGGAGCTGTTTTTT
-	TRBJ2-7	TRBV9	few	CATRLGRINAVYYEQYF	TGTGCCACCCGTTTGGGTAGAATTAACGCTGTCTACTACGAGCAGTACTTC